This section outlines one T cell receptor beta chain sequence together with its context. Its antigen is currently not known. Nothing much larger sits one base from this clone, and base qualities are not available. Trimming removed 2 bases from V and 6 bases from J; the gene matches leave 9 bases unexplained. The CDR1 and CDR2 encoded by the germline V gene are SGHTA and FQGNSA. From its cysteine to its phenylalanine, the CDR3 spans 15 amino acids. CDR3 DNA only is kept here, 45 bases in frame from base 1. The entry originates in a study of T-cell reconstitution after alpha-beta-depleted transplantation in children (dated by TCRdb to 2016 to 2017). Study-level background: T-cell immune reconstitution after TCRalphabeta/CD19-depleted allogeneic hematopoietic cell transplantation in children was quantitatively tracked in the study by means of TCR repertoire profiling.

Broad study findings and their caveats: In some patients, high TCRbeta diversity at day 60 was attributed to recipient T cells and intrathymic progenitors that had survived conditioning. Hyperexpanded clone frequencies declined over subsequent months; after one year, T-cell counts and TCRbeta diversity were mostly attributed to newly produced T cells. Apparently early alphabetaT-cell count recovery about two months after transplant reportedly relied on only several hundred rapidly expanded clones derived from non-depleted graft cells.

Library method: PCR. The reads were generated on an Illumina HiSeq 2500. To normalize quantification of the TCRbeta repertoire, the TCR libraries were built with molecular barcoding that relied on unique molecular identifiers. The public sequencing data were trimmed at Q25 with fastp and processed into clonotypes with MiXCR by TCRdb, which kept only in-frame beta chains. Each entry is one CDR3 protein sequence, shown with its most common DNA and genes. This sample gives roughly 200,000 distinct CDR3 sequences in total; under 8.5% of them show up just once. The leading ten clones occupy 5% to 6.5% of the sample. According to the study, the label for this sample's treatment or condition signals: allogeneic hematopoietic cell transplantation with graft depleted of TCRalphabeta T cells and CD19 B cells. The children who served as transplant recipients had been given grafts of TCRalphabeta/CD19-depleted allogeneic hematopoietic cells.

Here the sequenced sample was PBMCs, taken before TCRalphabeta/CD19-depleted stem cell transplant. The source is a boy aged 2 to 9 with acute lymphoblastic leukemia, due to receive a stem cell transplant. Recombination linked TRBV7-2 to TRBJ2-5, and TRBD1 matches 7 of the central bases. Read as DNA, the sequence is TGTGCCAGCAGCTTATTACCTGACAGGGTGAAGACCCAGTACTTC. Translated, this is CASSLLPDRVKTQYF.